The rows below give T cell receptor beta chains drawn from one sample of a study of T cell repertoires in cytomegalovirus infection. TCRdb processed the reads anew with MiXCR; each CDR3 protein has one entry. The sample shows 85,000 to 120,000 distinct CDR3 sequences, approximately 15% of them seen only once. The sequenced sample consisted of PBMCs. These receptor sequences come from a human donor in good health (CMV status not recorded). Some clones in this sample may be carry-over from other donors' samples. Each CDR3 is given with its conserved first and last residue. Each record gives: J gene, V gene, CDR3 protein.

j_gene: TRBJ1-5; v_gene: TRBV12-3/TRBV12-4; CDR3aa: CAGVWQPQHF
j_gene: TRBJ2-2; v_gene: TRBV5-1; CDR3aa: CASSWGQTDTGELFF
j_gene: TRBJ1-2; v_gene: TRBV20-1; CDR3aa: CSARDLKPGQGTSRGYTF
j_gene: TRBJ1-1; v_gene: TRBV7-2; CDR3aa: CVSVGFRNTEAFF
j_gene: TRBJ1-2; v_gene: TRBV19; CDR3aa: CASSYRGSYGYTF
j_gene: TRBJ1-1; v_gene: TRBV5-4; CDR3aa: CASSKPRDSLNTEAFF
j_gene: TRBJ2-4; v_gene: TRBV12-3/TRBV12-4; CDR3aa: CASSSRGPLKNIQYF
j_gene: TRBJ2-7; v_gene: TRBV5-5; CDR3aa: CASSLLTTYEQYF
j_gene: TRBJ2-1; v_gene: TRBV14; CDR3aa: CASSQDLWGVASYNEQFF
j_gene: TRBJ2-3; v_gene: TRBV28; CDR3aa: CASSLGQGVDTQYF
j_gene: TRBJ2-3; v_gene: TRBV7-2; CDR3aa: CASSPDSTRVGTQYF
j_gene: TRBJ2-3; v_gene: TRBV7-2; CDR3aa: CASSSGEGTDTQYF
j_gene: TRBJ1-1; v_gene: TRBV20-1; CDR3aa: CSARRQGRVTEAFF
j_gene: TRBJ2-2; v_gene: TRBV7-3; CDR3aa: CASRLKVGTGELFF
j_gene: TRBJ2-6; v_gene: TRBV6-1; CDR3aa: CASSYRGAGANVLTF
j_gene: TRBJ2-1; v_gene: TRBV19; CDR3aa: CASTSPQTGLINEQFF
j_gene: TRBJ2-1; v_gene: TRBV7-9; CDR3aa: CASSPRQDPIFGQFF
j_gene: TRBJ2-2; v_gene: TRBV6-2/TRBV6-3; CDR3aa: CASSYPSASVANTGELFF
j_gene: TRBJ2-3; v_gene: TRBV6-6; CDR3aa: CASSYQGGPDTDTQYF
j_gene: TRBJ1-1; v_gene: TRBV7-6; CDR3aa: CASSRRTGTAEAFF
j_gene: TRBJ2-7; v_gene: TRBV29-1; CDR3aa: CSVLVGLEQYF
j_gene: TRBJ1-2; v_gene: TRBV12-5; CDR3aa: CASGPSGREYGYTF
j_gene: TRBJ2-5; v_gene: TRBV29-1; CDR3aa: CSVSDGALGETQYF
j_gene: TRBJ2-7; v_gene: TRBV12-3/TRBV12-4; CDR3aa: CASRGSRGLTYEQYF
j_gene: TRBJ2-1; v_gene: TRBV6-1; CDR3aa: CASSLEGHEQFF
j_gene: TRBJ1-1; v_gene: TRBV11-2; CDR3aa: CASSLASNTEAFF
j_gene: TRBJ2-1; v_gene: TRBV19; CDR3aa: CASAGGPAREQFF